Below are 21 T cell receptor beta chains sequenced from a single sample in a study of cytomegalovirus exposure and HLA in healthy donors. Vbeta (60) and Jbeta (13) primers were used in the PCR. Libraries were prepared by immunoSEQ multiplex PCR; TCRdb keeps only in-frame clonotypes and omits some of them. This table lists tens of thousands of clones. Sequenced: PBMCs. The receptor set was obtained from a woman between 45 and 60 years old in good health and CMV-seropositive.

This sequence joins TRBV28 and TRBJ1-2; no definite D call. Germline lookup yields CDR1 MDHEN and CDR2 SYDVKM. V was cut by 4 bases and J by 6 bases, with 15 bases left in between. The CDR3 consists of 14 residues. Written as DNA, the CDR3 is TGTGCCAGCAGTTCATTCCCTCGGAGCGATGGCTACACCTTC. Translating it yields CASSSFPRSDGYTF.

V is TRBV5-1 and J is TRBJ2-3; 8 nucleotides line up with TRBD2. Trimming removed 5 bases from V and 2 bases from J; junction bases left unmatched: 4. Germline assignment: CDR1 SGHRS and CDR2 YFSETQ. The CDR3 is 14 amino acids. CDR3 bases: TGCGCCAGCAGTGGCGGGAGGCACACAGATACGCAGTATTTT. It specifies CASSGGRHTDTQYF. The whole variable domain, remainder taken from reference TRBV5-1 and TRBJ2-3, is KAGVTQTPRYLIKTRGQQVTLSCSPISGHRSVSWYQQTPGQGLQFLFEYFSETQRNKGNFPGRFSGRQFSNSRSEMNVSTLELGDSALYLCASSGGRHTDTQYFGPGTRLTVL.

The chain has TRBV28 and TRBJ2-7, with 9 bases aligning to TRBD1. CDR1 and CDR2 (germline): MDHEN, SYDVKM. V lost 5 bases to trimming and J lost 3 bases; unmatched junction nucleotides: 8. CDR3 length equals 15 residues. CDR3 sequence (DNA): TGTGCCAGCAGTCCGTGGACAGGGGCAGACTACGAGCAGTACTTC. Translated, it gives CASSPWTGADYEQYF.

The V gene is TRBV6-1, the J gene TRBJ1-6; 7 bases fit TRBD1. Germline assignment: CDR1 MNHNS and CDR2 SASEGT. The CDR3 sequence is 15 residues long. V lost 6 bases to trimming and J lost 7 bases; unmatched junction nucleotides: 9. The CDR3 spells CASSPRRDRNSPLHF. The CDR3 DNA reads TGTGCCAGCAGCCCAAGGCGGGACAGAAATTCACCCCTCCACTTT.

V is TRBV10-3 and J is TRBJ1-5; TRBD1 aligns across 10 bases. V was clipped by 6 bases and J by 4 bases; unmatched bases: 6. The CDR3 is 15 residues long. Germline-derived CDR1 and CDR2 are ENHRY and SYGVKD. The CDR3 is CAISPGTGVNQPQHF. The CDR3 coding sequence is TGTGCCATCAGCCCCGGGACAGGGGTTAATCAGCCCCAGCATTTT.

The CDR3 bases are TGTGCCTGGAGAAGGATAACTAGCGGGACCCAGTACTTC. Its translation is CAWRRITSGTQYF. This sequence joins TRBV30 and TRBJ2-5; 8 nucleotides line up with TRBD2. Germline CDR1 GTSNPN, CDR2 SVGIG (reference sequence). This CDR3 is built from 13 residues. Trimming cost V 3 bases and J 7 bases; bases outside gene matches: 7. Full variable domain (rest looked up from reference TRBV30 and TRBJ2-5): SQTIHQWPATLVQPVGSPLSLECTVEGTSNPNLYWYRQAAGRGLQLLFYSVGIGQISSEVPQNLSASRPQDRQFILSSKKLLLSDSGFYLCAWRRITSGTQYFGPGTRLLVL.

The V call is TRBV7-8, the J call TRBJ1-5, with no clear D. V was cut by 0 bases and J by 11 bases, with 17 bases left in between. The germline V gene has CDR1 SGHVS and CDR2 FQNEAQ. The CDR3 has 15 residues. The DNA of the CDR3 is TGTGCCAGCAGCTTAGCGGGTTCCAGATATGAGGCCCAGCATTTT. Amino acid sequence: CASSLAGSRYEAQHF. Filled out from reference TRBV7-8 and TRBJ1-5, the complete variable domain reads GAGVSQSPRYKVAKRGQDVALRCDPISGHVSLFWYQQALGQGPEFLTYFQNEAQLDKSGLPSDRFFAERPEGSVSTLKIQRTQQEDSAVYLCASSLAGSRYEAQHFGDGTRLSIL.

The chain employs TRBV5-1 and TRBJ2-1; 13 nucleotides line up with TRBD2. The CDR3 has 18 amino acids. Germline CDR1 and CDR2: SGHRS and YFSETQ. V lost 4 bases and J lost 6; bases outside the gene matches: 13. The CDR3 spells CASSGGLAGQRFSNEQFF. CDR3 bases: TGCGCCAGCAGCGGGGGACTAGCGGGACAGAGGTTTAGCAATGAGCAGTTCTTC.

This chain uses TRBV18 with TRBJ2-7; TRBD1 matches at 7 bases. The trim removed 5 bases at V and 4 bases at J, leaving 8 bases unmatched. Per the germline V gene, CDR1 is KGHSH and CDR2 is LQKENI. The length of the CDR3 is 14 residues. This chain's CDR3 is CASSTPKDRYEQYF. CDR3 nucleotide sequence: TGTGCCAGCTCAACCCCGAAGGACAGGTACGAGCAGTACTTC.

The V gene is TRBV6-6, the J gene TRBJ1-1; D not certain. Germline V gene sequence: CDR1 MNHNY, CDR2 SVGAGI (reference sequence). V gave up 2 bases and J gave up 5 bases, with 9 bases separating them. The CDR3 contains 13 residues. The CDR3 DNA is TGTGCCAGCAGTTACGATGGAGGGACTGAAGCTTTCTTT. This translates into CASSYDGGTEAFF.

This rearrangement joins TRBV9 to TRBJ1-1, with D possibly matching TRBD1 (6 bases). CDR1 SGDLS and CDR2 YYNGEE come from the germline V gene. This CDR3 is built from 14 residues. Deletions cut 5 bases from V and 0 bases from J, with 11 bases between. CDR3 protein: CASSLGQMNTEAFF. In DNA, the CDR3 is TGTGCCAGCAGTCTCGGACAGATGAACACTGAAGCTTTCTTT.

The chain links TRBV30 to TRBJ1-2, with TRBD1 identical over 8 bases. The CDR3 is 12 residues long. Per germline, CDR1 GTSNPN and CDR2 SVGIG (reference sequence). J lost 6 bases, V lost 8 bases, and 8 bases had no gene match. Written as DNA, the CDR3 is TGTGCCGCCTTAGGACAGGGCGATGGCTACACCTTC. This sequence encodes CAALGQGDGYTF.

The rearrangement joins TRBV5-4 to TRBJ2-2; 15 bases agree with TRBD2. The V gene end was trimmed by 4 bases and the J gene end by 1 base; junction bases not matched to a gene: 11. Germline V lookup: CDR1 SGHNT, CDR2 YYREEE (reference sequence). The CDR3 length is 20 residues. The CDR3 here is CASSPRGGLAGGLNTGELFF. The CDR3 DNA is TGTGCCAGCAGCCCCAGAGGGGGACTAGCGGGGGGCCTGAACACCGGGGAGCTGTTTTTT.

The genes are TRBV30 and TRBJ1-1; tentatively, D is TRBD1 (6 bases). CDR1 is GTSNPN and CDR2 is SVGIG in the germline V gene (reference sequence). The CDR3 spans 12 residues. V was trimmed by 3 bases and J by 7 bases, leaving 12 bases between them. The CDR3 bases are TGTGCCTGGAGCCTTGGACAGCTTGAAGCTTTCTTT. Amino acid sequence: CAWSLGQLEAFF.

V and J are TRBV28 and TRBJ1-2; the match to TRBD1 covers 8 bases. Germline V gene sequence: CDR1 MDHEN, CDR2 SYDVKM. CDR3 length: 14 residues. V was clipped by 4 bases and J by 5 bases; unmatched bases: 6. This CDR3 is CASSSGQGRYGYTF. In nucleotides, the CDR3 is TGTGCCAGCAGTTCCGGACAGGGACGGTATGGCTACACCTTC.

The V and J genes are TRBV4-1 and TRBJ2-1; the D is unclear. Germline V lookup: CDR1 MGHRA, CDR2 YSYEKL. Trimming pared 3 bases from V and 4 bases from J, leaving 7 bases between. The CDR3 is 13 amino acids. The CDR3 is CASSQPTYNEQFF. The CDR3 nucleotides are TGCGCCAGCAGCCAGCCGACTTACAATGAGCAGTTCTTC.

The chain couples TRBV15 to TRBJ2-5; D is possibly TRBD2 (6 bases). This CDR3 comprises 16 residues. CDR1 and CDR2 from the germline V gene are LNHNV and YYDKDF (reference sequence). Trimming cost V 1 base and J 6 bases, with 18 bases left between them. CDR3 sequence reads: CATSRAGGAVSQTQYF. The CDR3 coding sequence is TGTGCCACCAGCAGAGCGGGCGGGGCGGTTTCACAGACCCAGTACTTC.

This rearrangement joins TRBV7-2 to TRBJ2-7; 9 nucleotides line up with TRBD2. Germline V gene sequence: CDR1 SGHTA, CDR2 FQGNSA. The CDR3 has 14 amino acids. The V gene end was trimmed by 6 bases and the J gene end by 2 bases; junction bases not matched to a gene: 5. The CDR3 reads CASSKAGGPYEQYF. The CDR3 region has the DNA TGTGCCAGCAGTAAAGCGGGGGGTCCCTACGAGCAGTACTTC. The complete variable domain, with remaining parts taken from reference TRBV7-2 and TRBJ2-7, reads GAGVSQSPSNKVTEKGKDVELRCDPISGHTALYWYRQSLGQGLEFLIYFQGNSAPDKSGLPSDRFSAERTGGSVSTLTIQRTQQEDSAVYLCASSKAGGPYEQYFGPGTRLTVT.

The rearrangement joins TRBV4-1 to TRBJ1-1, with D unclear. Trimming shortened V by 0 bases and J by 5 bases, and 13 bases separated the two germline ends. Germline V gene data show CDR1 as MGHRA and CDR2 as YSYEKL. This CDR3 is built from 15 residues. The CDR3 sequence is CASSQDRRGETEAFF. DNA of the CDR3: TGCGCCAGCAGCCAAGATAGACGTGGGGAGACTGAAGCTTTCTTT.

The CDR3 sequence: CASSPIQTGPNYGYTF. The CDR3 nucleotides read TGTGCCAGCTCACCGATACAGACAGGGCCTAACTATGGCTACACCTTC. The rearrangement uses TRBV18 and TRBJ1-2; TRBD1 aligns across 7 bases. After removal of 3 bases from V and 0 bases from J, the junction contained 7 bases not matched to a gene. CDR3 length: 16 residues. Germline CDR1 KGHSH, CDR2 LQKENI. The full variable domain, its missing parts supplied by reference TRBV18 and TRBJ1-2, is NAGVMQNPRHLVRRRGQEARLRCSPMKGHSHVYWYRQLPEEGLKFMVYLQKENIIDESGMPKERFSAEFPKEGPSILRIQQVVRGDSAAYFCASSPIQTGPNYGYTFGSGTRLTVV.

The CDR3 protein is CASSPQTGSIGEQYF. CDR3 DNA: TGTGCCAGCAGCCCGCAGACAGGCTCCATAGGAGAGCAGTACTTC. V and J are TRBV9 and TRBJ2-7; TRBD1 might be the D (6 bases). Trimming left V 4 bases short and J 7 bases short, with 21 bases between. This CDR3 has 15 residues. Germline lookup yields CDR1 SGDLS and CDR2 YYNGEE.